This entry lists 25 T cell receptor beta chains sequenced from one sample in a study of blood T cell dynamics during melanoma immunotherapy (dated by TCRdb to about 2020). Library preparation was by the immunoSEQ multiplex PCR assay. The immuneACCESS repertoire file appears here via TCRdb, limited to in-frame rearrangements. These files lack a portion of the clones; in checked studies, under half of the deficit traces to unresolved V genes, and the cause of the others is not known. The sample table shows 9,000 to 10,000 clones, and over 85% are seen once. Together, the top ten hold around 32% of the sample. The time point label, read with the paper, signifies: pre-treatment baseline. The sample consisted of blood, taken from a patient treated with checkpoint blockade. All receptors come from a human donor with melanoma.

This clone was seen only once. V usage is TRBV7-9 and J usage is TRBJ2-1; D uncertain. The germline V gene encodes CDR1 SEHNR and CDR2 FQNEAQ (reference sequence). The CDR3 totals 15 residues. V was pared by 2 bases and J by 4 bases, with 12 bases between. CDR3 protein: CASSLRWAEYNEQFF. CDR3 coding DNA: TGTGCCAGCAGCTTAAGGTGGGCTGAATACAATGAGCAGTTCTTC.

CDR3 DNA sequence: TGTGCCAGCAGTTTATACCCCCCGGGGATGGGGGCCTACGAGCAGTACTTC. This sequence encodes CASSLYPPGMGAYEQYF. The rearrangement links TRBV28 to TRBJ2-7, with D perhaps matching TRBD1 or TRBD2 (5 bases each). Trimming took off 1 base at V and 2 bases at J, with 18 bases between the two ends. Germline-derived CDR1 and CDR2 are MDHEN and SYDVKM. This CDR3 is built from 17 residues.

This chain links TRBV18 with TRBJ2-7; D is unclear. Trimming pared 3 bases from V and 4 bases from J, leaving 13 bases between. Germline loops: CDR1 KGHSH, CDR2 LQKENI. CDR3 length: 14 amino acids. CDR3 in DNA: TGTGCCAGCTCACCCCCAGGCCTTCTTTACGAGCAGTACTTC. Amino acids: CASSPPGLLYEQYF.

The gene calls are TRBV18 and TRBJ2-2, with 7 bases that match TRBD2. This CDR3 is 15 amino acids long. CDR1 is KGHSH, CDR2 LQKENI, per germline. The junction had 7 bases not matched to a gene; V was cut back by 8 bases and J by 1 base. The CDR3 protein is CASLMVAGNTGELFF. The CDR3, as DNA: TGTGCCAGCCTGATGGTAGCGGGGAACACCGGGGAGCTGTTTTTT.

This chain links TRBV9 with TRBJ2-1, with D perhaps TRBD2 (6 bases). The ends were cut back, 7 bases at V and 8 bases at J, with 22 bases in the middle. This CDR3 region has 15 residues. CDR1 is SGDLS, CDR2 YYNGEE, per germline. For the CDR3, the DNA is TGTGCCAGCGGGCCCCGACTAGTTTCTTCCCATGAGCAGTTCTTC. Its translation: CASGPRLVSSHEQFF.

The V gene is TRBV27, the J gene TRBJ2-3; D is undetermined. The V gene lost 3 bases and the J gene lost 7 bases, with 11 bases spanning the gap. Germline values: CDR1 MNHEY, CDR2 SMNVEV (reference sequence). The CDR3 has 13 amino acids. Here the CDR3 DNA reads TGTGCCAGCAGTTTTGGCCCGGGCCATACGCAGTATTTT. It specifies CASSFGPGHTQYF.

The chain carries TRBV5-4 and TRBJ2-6; D is undetermined. Germline V CDR1 and CDR2: SGHNT, YYREEE (reference sequence). Trimming removed 3 bases at V and 4 bases at J, with 8 bases between. There are 14 residues in the CDR3. This CDR3 reads CASSSGPGANVLTF. In nucleotides, the CDR3 is TGTGCCAGCAGCTCGGGCCCGGGGGCCAACGTCCTGACTTTC. The variable domain in full, with the rest retrieved from reference TRBV5-4 and TRBJ2-6, is ETGVTQSPTHLIKTRGQQVTLRCSSQSGHNTVSWYQQALGQGPQFIFQYYREEENGRGNFPPRFSGLQFPNYSSELNVNALELDDSALYLCASSSGPGANVLTFGAGSRLTVL.

The chain joins TRBV9 to TRBJ2-5; no reliable D call. The CDR3 totals 15 residues. Trimming cost V 0 bases and J 7 bases, with 16 bases left between them. The V gene's germline CDR1 is SGDLS and CDR2 YYNGEE. The CDR3 coding sequence is TGTGCCAGCAGCGTAGACGGCAGGCCCCCGGGGACCCAGTACTTC. It translates to CASSVDGRPPGTQYF.

The V and J genes are TRBV7-9 and TRBJ2-7, with D hard to call. Germline-derived CDR1 and CDR2 are SEHNR and FQNEAQ (reference sequence). The CDR3 runs to 16 residues. Trimming took 1 base from V and 3 from J, leaving 16 bases between them. In nucleotides, the CDR3 is TGTGCCAGCAGCTTAGGGCGAGGAATCCGGGTCTACGAGCAGTACTTC. It codes for CASSLGRGIRVYEQYF.

This rearrangement joins TRBV7-2 to TRBJ1-5, with 7 positions matching TRBD1. The length of the CDR3 is 14 residues. V lost 5 bases, J lost 7 bases, and 8 bases stayed unmatched. Germline assignment: CDR1 SGHTA and CDR2 FQGNSA. This chain's CDR3 is CASSTRQGRQPQHF. For the CDR3, the DNA is TGTGCCAGCAGCACCCGACAGGGCCGGCAGCCCCAGCATTTT. The entire variable domain, with the rest obtained from reference TRBV7-2 and TRBJ1-5, is as follows: GAGVSQSPSNKVTEKGKDVELRCDPISGHTALYWYRQSLGQGLEFLIYFQGNSAPDKSGLPSDRFSAERTGGSVSTLTIQRTQQEDSAVYLCASSTRQGRQPQHFGDGTRLSIL.

The genes are TRBV4-3 and TRBJ2-4, with D possibly matching TRBD2 (5 bases). Per the germline V gene, CDR1 is LGHNA and CDR2 is YSLEER. The CDR3 runs 14 residues. Deletions cut 1 base from V and 9 bases from J, with 13 bases between. The CDR3 sequence is CASSQAPSEGIQYF. CDR3 in DNA: TGCGCCAGCAGCCAAGCACCCAGCGAGGGCATTCAGTACTTC.

The DNA of the CDR3 is TGTGCCAGCACCCCCAGGGACACCTACGAGCAGTACTTC. Protein: CASTPRDTYEQYF. The chain has TRBV6-6 and TRBJ2-7; D possibly corresponds to TRBD1 (6 bases). Per the germline V gene, CDR1 is MNHNY and CDR2 is SVGAGI (reference sequence). V lost 7 bases and J lost 2, with 12 bases in between. This CDR3 is built from 13 residues.

About this clone itself: At one of its ends the junction is not consistent with the germline gene, which may arise from a read error. The chain has TRBV11-2 and TRBJ2-1; 14 bases fit TRBD2. The CDR3 loop spans 15 amino acids. Germline loops: CDR1 SGHAT, CDR2 FQNNGV. The CDR3 sequence: CASSPQGLAGVPPVF. Here the CDR3 DNA reads TGTGCCAGCAGCCCCCAGGGACTAGCGGGGGTCCCGCCGGTCTTC.

This chain connects TRBV30 to TRBJ2-3; 7 bases agree with TRBD2. This CDR3 region has 14 residues. V was pared by 5 bases and J by 2 bases, with 7 bases of the junction left unmatched. Germline loops: CDR1 GTSNPN, CDR2 SVGIG (reference sequence). For the CDR3, the DNA is TGTGCCTGGGGGGTAGCGGGCCCCACAGATACGCAGTATTTT. The encoded protein is CAWGVAGPTDTQYF.

This chain connects TRBV4-3 to TRBJ2-7; 13 bases align to TRBD2. CDR3 length equals 17 residues. The V and J ends lost 1 base and 4 bases, in that order; junction bases with no gene match: 7. From germline, CDR1 is LGHNA and CDR2 YSLEER. The CDR3 bases are TGCGCCAGCAGCCAAGGACTAGCGGGGGGTGGGGCTTACGAGCAGTACTTC. Encoded protein: CASSQGLAGGGAYEQYF.

The chain carries TRBV7-2 and TRBJ2-1, with 7 bases identical to TRBD1. J was trimmed by 7 bases and V by 7 bases; bases with no gene match: 13. The CDR3 consists of 15 residues. CDR1 and CDR2 from the germline V gene are SGHTA and FQGNSA. CDR3: CASTRKGGARNEQFF. CDR3 nucleotides: TGTGCCAGCACCCGAAAAGGGGGCGCGAGGAATGAGCAGTTCTTC.

The chain uses TRBV10-2 and TRBJ1-5; D perhaps matches TRBD1 (5 bases). Trimming took off 2 bases at V and 0 bases at J, with 17 bases between the two ends. CDR1 and CDR2 from the germline V gene are WSHSY and SAAADI. The CDR3 is made up of 18 amino acids. The CDR3 region has the DNA TGCGCCAGCAGTGAGAGACCCTGGGGCAGATATAGCAATCAGCCCCAGCATTTT. Protein: CASSERPWGRYSNQPQHF.

The chain combines TRBV5-1 with TRBJ2-6; D gene uncertain. With 5 bases removed from V and 0 bases from J, the gap between germline ends came to 6 bases. The CDR3 is 14 amino acids. The germline gives CDR1 SGHRS, CDR2 YFSETQ. This chain's CDR3 is CASRSASGANVLTF. CDR3 DNA sequence: TGCGCCAGCAGGTCGGCCTCTGGGGCCAACGTCCTGACTTTC.

DNA for the CDR3: TGTGCCAGCAGACCCGGACCAGGGGGGTACGAGCAGTACTTC. Its protein product is CASRPGPGGYEQYF. The J gene is TRBJ2-7, the V gene TRBV7-9; a possible D gene is TRBD1 (7 bases). V was clipped by 6 bases and J by 4 bases, with 16 bases between them. The V gene's germline CDR1 is SEHNR and CDR2 FQNEAQ (reference sequence). The CDR3 has 14 amino acids.

The CDR3 spells CASSSRWPRSPGELFF. CDR3 bases: TGTGCCAGCAGCTCTAGATGGCCCCGGAGCCCCGGGGAGCTGTTTTTT. The chain is built from TRBV7-8 and TRBJ2-2; D ambiguous. The ends were cut back, 4 bases at V and 6 bases at J, with 18 bases in the middle. Germline CDR1 and CDR2: SGHVS and FQNEAQ. The CDR3 consists of 16 residues. The full variable domain, completed using reference TRBV7-8 and TRBJ2-2, is GAGVSQSPRYKVAKRGQDVALRCDPISGHVSLFWYQQALGQGPEFLTYFQNEAQLDKSGLPSDRFFAERPEGSVSTLKIQRTQQEDSAVYLCASSSRWPRSPGELFFGEGSRLTVL.

The chain employs TRBV5-1 and TRBJ2-7, with D unresolved. V was pared by 4 bases and J by 3 bases, with 8 bases between. The CDR3 has 12 amino acids. The germline V gene encodes CDR1 SGHRS and CDR2 YFSETQ. As DNA, the CDR3 is TGCGCCAGCAGCCTAGGATACTACGAGCAGTACTTC. Its protein product is CASSLGYYEQYF.

J is TRBJ2-5 and V is TRBV7-2, with 9 bases matching TRBD2. The J segment lost 1 base and the V segment lost 3 bases, leaving 9 bases of the junction unmatched. The CDR3 spans 17 residues. Germline V CDR1 and CDR2: SGHTA, FQGNSA. The CDR3 loop reads CASSLVLAGVAQETQYF. CDR3 coding DNA: TGTGCCAGCAGCTTGGTTTTAGCGGGAGTAGCCCAAGAGACCCAGTACTTC.

The chain joins TRBV11-3 to TRBJ2-7; D unresolved. V was clipped by 0 bases and J by 3 bases, with 6 bases between them. The CDR3 has 13 amino acids. The germline V gene encodes CDR1 SGHNT and CDR2 YENEEA. The CDR3 loop is CASSLEVNYEQYF. CDR3 in DNA: TGTGCCAGCAGCTTAGAGGTTAACTACGAGCAGTACTTC.

The chain carries TRBV11-1 and TRBJ2-1; 9 nucleotides align to TRBD2. V lost 5 bases to trimming and J lost 5 bases; unmatched junction nucleotides: 10. The CDR3 has 16 amino acids. The germline V gene encodes CDR1 SGHAT and CDR2 FQDESV (reference sequence). DNA of the CDR3: TGTGCCAGCAGCCGACGAAGACTAGCGGCGAACAATGAGCAGTTCTTC. Translated: CASSRRRLAANNEQFF.

This clone was picked up a small number of times. V gene TRBV7-9 combines with J gene TRBJ1-5; D may be TRBD1 (5 bases). The germline V gene has CDR1 SEHNR and CDR2 FQNEAQ (reference sequence). The CDR3 is 13 residues long. Trimming pared 5 bases from V and 7 bases from J, leaving 12 bases between. CDR3 in DNA: TGTGCCAGCAGCCCCGGGGGGTGGCAGCCCCAGCATTTT. This encodes CASSPGGWQPQHF.